This entry features one TCR beta chain sequence. Germline CDR1 reads SGHTA; CDR2 reads FQGNSA. This CDR3 contains 11 residues. The data were obtained in a study of CXCR3-negative and CXCR3-positive naive CD8 T cells. cDNA libraries for TRB were generated by 5' RACE incorporating UMI labels. TCRdb re-called the 5' RACE reads and gives one entry per CDR3 protein, without DNA. The specimen's table records 43,000 or so distinct CDR3 sequences. The chain links TRBV7-2 to TRBJ2-7. Sequencing was performed on memory CD8+ T cells from blood. The sequence came from a human donor in good health. Some clones in this sample may be carry-over from other donors' samples. CDR3 sequence: CASSGTYEQYF. The entire variable domain, with the rest obtained from reference TRBV7-2 and TRBJ2-7, is as follows: GAGVSQSPSNKVTEKGKDVELRCDPISGHTALYWYRQSLGQGLEFLIYFQGNSAPDKSGLPSDRFSAERTGGSVSTLTIQRTQQEDSAVYLCASSGTYEQYFGPGTRLTVT.